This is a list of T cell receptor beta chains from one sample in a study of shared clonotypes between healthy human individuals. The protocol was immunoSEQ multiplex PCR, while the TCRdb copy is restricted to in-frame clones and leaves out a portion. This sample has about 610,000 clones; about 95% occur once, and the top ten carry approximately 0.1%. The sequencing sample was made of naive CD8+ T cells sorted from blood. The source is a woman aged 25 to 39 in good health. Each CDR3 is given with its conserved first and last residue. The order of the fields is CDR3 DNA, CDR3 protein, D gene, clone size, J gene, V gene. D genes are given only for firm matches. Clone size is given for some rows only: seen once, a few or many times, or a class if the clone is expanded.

CDR3 DNA: TGTGCCATCAGAAACCCGACGGACTCCCTGGGGGAAGCTTTCTTT
CDR3 protein: CAIRNPTDSLGEAFF
D gene: NA
clone size: NA
J gene: TRBJ1-1
V gene: TRBV10-3

CDR3 DNA: TGTGCCAGCAGTTACAATGGACTTTCCTACGAGCAGTACTTC
CDR3 protein: CASSYNGLSYEQYF
D gene: NA
clone size: NA
J gene: TRBJ2-7
V gene: TRBV6-5

CDR3 DNA: TGTGCCAGCAGCATAGGACTAGAAGAGACCCAGTACTTC
CDR3 protein: CASSIGLEETQYF
D gene: TRBD2
clone size: NA
J gene: TRBJ2-5
V gene: TRBV9

CDR3 DNA: TGTGCCAGCCGGACAGGGTTGGCTGAAGCTTTCTTT
CDR3 protein: CASRTGLAEAFF
D gene: TRBD1
clone size: NA
J gene: TRBJ1-1
V gene: TRBV27

CDR3 DNA: TGCGCCAGCAGCCGCGGGGGGGATTTAGAGCAGTTCTTC
CDR3 protein: CASSRGGDLEQFF
D gene: TRBD2
clone size: once
J gene: TRBJ2-1
V gene: TRBV4-1

CDR3 DNA: TGTGCCAGCAGTTGGGCAGCCGAGCAGTTCTTC
CDR3 protein: CASSWAAEQFF
D gene: NA
clone size: NA
J gene: TRBJ2-1
V gene: TRBV27

CDR3 DNA: TGTGCCAGCAGTGAACGGGACGTCCCCCGAAATGAGCAGTTCTTC
CDR3 protein: CASSERDVPRNEQFF
D gene: NA
clone size: NA
J gene: TRBJ2-1
V gene: TRBV6-4

CDR3 DNA: TGTGCCAGCAGCCTAGCGTTCGACAGGGCGGAACACACTAATGAAAAACTGTTTTTT
CDR3 protein: CASSLAFDRAEHTNEKLFF
D gene: TRBD1
clone size: NA
J gene: TRBJ1-4
V gene: TRBV28

CDR3 DNA: TGTGCCAGTACCGGGGAGGGCGGCAATCAGCCCCAGCATTTT
CDR3 protein: CASTGEGGNQPQHF
D gene: NA
clone size: NA
J gene: TRBJ1-5
V gene: TRBV19

CDR3 DNA: TGTGCCAGCAGCTTAGGGACAGCACCCGAGACCCAGTACTTC
CDR3 protein: CASSLGTAPETQYF
D gene: NA
clone size: once
J gene: TRBJ2-5
V gene: TRBV11-2

CDR3 DNA: TGTGCCAGCAGCCTCGGGACAGGGGTCGCAAGCGAGCAGTACTTC
CDR3 protein: CASSLGTGVASEQYF
D gene: TRBD1
clone size: NA
J gene: TRBJ2-7
V gene: TRBV7-8

CDR3 DNA: TGTGCCAGCAGTTATTTCGAAGGCGCCGATACGCAGTATTTT
CDR3 protein: CASSYFEGADTQYF
D gene: NA
clone size: NA
J gene: TRBJ2-3
V gene: TRBV6-5

CDR3 DNA: TGCAGTGCCGTACATAACACTGAAGCTTTCTTT
CDR3 protein: CSAVHNTEAFF
D gene: NA
clone size: NA
J gene: TRBJ1-1
V gene: TRBV20-1

CDR3 DNA: TGTGCCAGCAGCAATACCGGGACAGGGTCTTGGGGCCGTCCGGTGGGCTACACCTTC
CDR3 protein: CASSNTGTGSWGRPVGYTF
D gene: TRBD1
clone size: NA
J gene: TRBJ1-2
V gene: TRBV28

CDR3 DNA: TGTGCCTGGAGGGGAGGGATGGGCAATCAGCCCCAGCATTTT
CDR3 protein: CAWRGGMGNQPQHF
D gene: NA
clone size: few
J gene: TRBJ1-5
V gene: TRBV30

CDR3 DNA: TGTGCCAGCAGTATCCCAACACTCACCTACGAGCAGTACTTC
CDR3 protein: CASSIPTLTYEQYF
D gene: NA
clone size: NA
J gene: TRBJ2-7
V gene: TRBV28

CDR3 DNA: TGTGCCAGCGCGGCTAGGGGGCAGGGTGAGCAGTACTTC
CDR3 protein: CASAARGQGEQYF
D gene: TRBD1
clone size: NA
J gene: TRBJ2-7
V gene: TRBV7-9

CDR3 DNA: TGTGCCAGCAGTTTACAAGCGGGACTATACAATGAGCAGTTCTTC
CDR3 protein: CASSLQAGLYNEQFF
D gene: TRBD2
clone size: NA
J gene: TRBJ2-1
V gene: TRBV27